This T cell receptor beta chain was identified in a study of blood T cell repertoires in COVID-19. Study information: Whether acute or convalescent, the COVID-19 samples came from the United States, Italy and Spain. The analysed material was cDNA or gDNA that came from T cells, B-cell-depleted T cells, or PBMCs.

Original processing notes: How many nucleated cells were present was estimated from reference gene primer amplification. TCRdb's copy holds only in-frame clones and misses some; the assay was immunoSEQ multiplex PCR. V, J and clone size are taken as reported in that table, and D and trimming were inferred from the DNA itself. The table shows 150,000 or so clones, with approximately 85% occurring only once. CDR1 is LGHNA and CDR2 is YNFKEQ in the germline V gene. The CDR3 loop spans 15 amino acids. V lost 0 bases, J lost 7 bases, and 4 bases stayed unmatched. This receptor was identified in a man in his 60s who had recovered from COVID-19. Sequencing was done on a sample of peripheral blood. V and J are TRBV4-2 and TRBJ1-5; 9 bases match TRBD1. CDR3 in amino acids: CASSQETGGGQPQHF. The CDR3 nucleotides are TGTGCCAGCAGCCAAGAAACAGGGGGCGGGCAGCCCCAGCATTTT.